This T cell receptor (beta chain) was obtained from a study of identical twins. Broader study findings: An excess of low generation probability was shown by twin-shared out-of-frame alpha sequences. For monozygotic twins, models underestimated out-of-frame TCR alpha sharing. Donors were not followed over many years; analysis was cross-sectional.

The CDR3 loop spans 14 amino acids. Germline CDR1 DFQATT, CDR2 SNEGSKA (reference sequence). Trimming took 5 bases from V and 4 from J; bases not matched to a gene: 9. This clonotype was picked up a small number of times. Antigen unknown. Addition of a universal primer site occurred through template switching, and cDNA carried unique molecular identifiers. MiXCR, applied by TCRdb to the 5' RACE reads, yields one record per CDR3 protein. The sample holds roughly 1.6 million distinct CDR3 sequences, roughly a third seen once. The source material was cord blood. This rearrangement joins TRBV20-1 to TRBJ1-2; 8 bases map to TRBD1. This clonotype was obtained from a newborn girl in good health. Here the CDR3 reads CSAPDRGQGYGYTF. CDR3 DNA: TGCAGTGCTCCAGACAGGGGTCAGGGCTATGGCTACACCTTC.